This T cell receptor beta chain came from a study of response to subunit inactivated influenza vaccine. Regarding the study as a whole: Authors suggested each seasonal flu vaccination may recruit only limited numbers of new T cells.

In the case of this clonotype: Its antigen is not known.

The CDR3 has 14 amino acids. Germline trimming cut 6 bases from V and 4 bases from J; bases unmatched to any gene: 6. MiXCR, applied by TCRdb to the RT-PCR reads, yields one record per CDR3 protein. The sample has hundreds of thousands of distinct CDR3 sequences, approximately 15% seen once. V usage is TRBV12-3 or TRBV12-4 and J usage is TRBJ1-2; 9 bases match TRBD1. The TCR comes from a man aged 45-69 years who received an inactivated influenza vaccine. The specimen comprised CD4+ T cells sorted from PBMCs, sampled around 2 years after vaccination. This chain's CDR3 is CASSPTGGSYGYTF. The CDR3 nucleotides read TGTGCCAGCAGCCCTACAGGGGGCAGCTATGGCTACACCTTC.